Listed here are 15 T cell receptor beta chains from one sample, sequenced in a study of early T cells in non-severe SARS-CoV-2 infection. TCRdb analysed the 5' RACE reads with MiXCR anew, one entry per CDR3 protein. Of some 60,000 distinct CDR3 sequences in the sample, roughly 10% were seen once. The source material was whole blood. The receptors originated from an adult who was a healthcare worker with PCR-confirmed SARS-CoV-2 infection or an uninfected control (not recorded which).

This clonotype was counted at least ten times. The chain combines TRBV18 with TRBJ1-6; D gene unclear. Germline V gene sequence: CDR1 KGHSH, CDR2 LQKENI. The CDR3 covers 13 residues. V was clipped by 8 bases and J by 8 bases, with 13 bases between them. The CDR3 sequence is CASLLRGDSPLHF. As DNA, the CDR3 is TGTGCCAGCCTATTACGGGGAGATTCACCCCTCCACTTT.

Ten or more counts support this clonotype. The CDR3 DNA is TGTGCCAGCAGCCAAGATGTGGGGTACCAAGAGACCCAGTACTTC. Amino acid sequence: CASSQDVGYQETQYF. This sequence joins TRBV3-1 and TRBJ2-5, with D hard to call. The CDR3 covers 15 residues. V was cut by 0 bases and J by 0 bases, with 8 bases left in between. Germline CDR1 and CDR2: LGHDT and YNNKEL (reference sequence).

The V and J genes are TRBV7-9 and TRBJ2-2; D is unclear. The length of the CDR3 is 14 residues. CDR1 is SEHNR, CDR2 FQNEAQ, per germline (reference sequence). Trimming stripped 2 bases from V and 1 base from J, with 5 bases between. CDR3 in DNA: TGTGCCAGCAGCTTACCAGGGAACACCGGGGAGCTGTTTTTT. The encoded protein is CASSLPGNTGELFF.

J is TRBJ2-2 and V is TRBV7-2, with 7 bases aligning to TRBD2. Trimming at V came to 1 base and at J to 7 bases, leaving 6 bases not matched to a gene. This CDR3 contains 15 residues. Per the germline V gene, CDR1 is SGHTA and CDR2 is FQGNSA. The CDR3 here is CASSLGGSRGGELFF. The CDR3 DNA is TGTGCCAGCAGCTTAGGCGGGAGCCGAGGCGGGGAGCTGTTTTTT.

The table lists this clonotype with many counts. This chain uses TRBV7-9 with TRBJ2-3; D perhaps matches TRBD1 (6 bases). Trimming removed 3 bases at V and 0 bases at J, with 16 bases between. Per germline, CDR1 SEHNR and CDR2 FQNEAQ (reference sequence). The CDR3 has 17 amino acids. The CDR3 nucleotides read TGTGCCAGCAGCTTCGAGTTGAGGACAGTAAGCACAGATACGCAGTATTTT. Protein sequence: CASSFELRTVSTDTQYF.

Only a few counts were recorded for this clonotype. This chain uses TRBV5-1 with TRBJ2-5; 8 bases match TRBD1. Per germline, CDR1 SGHRS and CDR2 YFSETQ. The CDR3 covers 15 residues. V dropped 2 bases and J dropped 4; count of bases not matched to a gene: 7. In DNA, the CDR3 is TGCGCCAGCAGCTTCCAGGGGGCTTCTGGAGAGACCCAGTACTTC. This codes for CASSFQGASGETQYF.

This clonotype was observed at least ten times. This chain uses TRBV6-5 with TRBJ2-6; 7 bases line up with TRBD2. J lost 2 bases, V lost 4 bases, and 17 bases had no gene match. The germline V gene has CDR1 MNHEY and CDR2 SVGAGI. This CDR3 is 20 amino acids long. The CDR3 DNA reads TGTGCCAGCAGTTCCCCTCGCGGGAGATCAGGGCTGGCTGGGGCCAACGTCCTGACTTTC. It encodes CASSSPRGRSGLAGANVLTF.

The table lists this clonotype with many counts. This chain links TRBV12-3 or TRBV12-4 with TRBJ2-1; tentative D call: TRBD2 (7 bases). V dropped 6 bases and J dropped 6 bases, with 15 bases sitting between them. The CDR3 has 14 residues. The CDR3 DNA reads as TGTGCCAGCAGCCTAGGAGGGGGGGTCAATGAGCAGTTCTTC. Protein product: CASSLGGGVNEQFF.

This clonotype was detected ten times or more. The J gene is TRBJ2-1, the V gene TRBV21-1; TRBD2 is taken as the D call from the table, unchecked against the DNA. TRBV21-1 is an annotated pseudogene. This CDR3 has 16 residues. In DNA, the CDR3 is TGTGCCAGCACCGAAAGTAGAACTAGCGCACACAATGAGCAGTTCTTC. This encodes CASTESRTSAHNEQFF.

This clonotype was seen at least ten times. The chain is built from TRBV10-3 and TRBJ2-5, with TRBD2 matching 9 bases. Trimming cost V 3 bases and J 4 bases; bases outside gene matches: 9. Looked up from germline, CDR1 is ENHRY and CDR2 is SYGVKD. This CDR3 has 16 amino acids. DNA for the CDR3: TGTGCCATCAGTGAATCGCGCGCGGGAGGGGGAGAGACCCAGTACTTC. Protein sequence: CAISESRAGGGETQYF.

V usage is TRBV10-3 and J usage is TRBJ1-5, with a tentative D call TRBD1 (6 bases). The CDR3 extends over 12 amino acids. V gave up 11 bases and J gave up 3 bases, with 11 bases separating them. CDR1 is ENHRY and CDR2 is SYGVKD in the germline V gene. CDR3 bases: TGTGCCGTTGGACAGACCAATCAGCCCCAGCATTTT. It is translated as CAVGQTNQPQHF.

This clonotype was counted at least ten times. This sequence joins TRBV6-1 and TRBJ2-2; 8 positions agree with TRBD2. Trimming at V came to 5 bases and at J to 7 bases, leaving 6 bases not matched to a gene. This CDR3 is built from 14 residues. Per germline, CDR1 MNHNS and CDR2 SASEGT. The CDR3 here is CASSSKAGVGELFF. The CDR3 DNA is TGTGCCAGCAGTTCCAAAGCGGGAGTCGGGGAGCTGTTTTTT.

The V gene is TRBV6-2 or TRBV6-3, the J gene TRBJ1-1; possibly TRBD1 for D (5 bases). V was shortened by 2 bases and J by 5 bases, with 12 bases between the two germline ends. The CDR3 is 14 amino acids. Germline V gene data show CDR1 as MNHEY and CDR2 as SVGEGT. The CDR3 DNA follows: TGTGCCAGCAGTTACATTCGGGAGGGGACTGAAGCTTTCTTT. This encodes CASSYIREGTEAFF.

This clonotype has at least ten counts. The chain joins TRBV9 to TRBJ2-7; perhaps TRBD1 as D (8 bases). The germline V gene encodes CDR1 SGDLS and CDR2 YYNGEE. V lost 4 bases to trimming and J lost 5 bases, with 19 bases between them. The length of the CDR3 is 15 residues. The CDR3 coding sequence is TGTGCCAGCAGCCCGAGGACAGGGAGGGGGCACGAGCAGTACTTC. Amino acid sequence: CASSPRTGRGHEQYF. Variable domain in full (rest from reference TRBV9 and TRBJ2-7): DSGVTQTPKHLITATGQRVTLRCSPRSGDLSVYWYQQSLDQGLQFLIQYYNGEERAKGNILERFSAQQFPDLHSELNLSSLELGDSALYFCASSPRTGRGHEQYFGPGTRLTVT.

This chain uses TRBV5-1 with TRBJ1-2; 7 nucleotides align to TRBD1. Germline values: CDR1 SGHRS, CDR2 YFSETQ. This CDR3 has 15 amino acids. The ends lost 2 bases at V and 2 bases at J; junction bases unmatched: 6. The CDR3 coding sequence is TGCGCCAGCAGCTTATCTGGACAGGCCAACTATGGCTACACCTTC. The encoded protein is CASSLSGQANYGYTF.